The clone carrying this T cell receptor (beta chain) has a single count. The antigen remains unidentified. cDNA prepared by RNA extraction and subsequent reverse transcription served as the template for sequencing. Sequenced by immunoSEQ multiplex PCR; TCRdb stores in-frame clones only, minus some. The top ten clones hold about 3.2% of a sample with roughly 120,000 clones, roughly three fifths of them seen once. This sample is drawn from a study of CD8+ T cells in alopecia areata. About the study: It was oral tofacitinib, at 5 to 10 mg twice daily, that treated patients received. Patients in the study were on tofacitinib for 6 to 18 months, then off it for 6 months. Overall study results and limits: Higher clonality than in normal scalp was seen in lesional scalp, especially alopecia totalis/universalis. Scalp clonality, along with expanded CD8+ clones among the top 100, was significantly decreased by tofacitinib.

Treatment meaning: oral pan-JAK inhibitor, 5-10 mg twice daily. The CDR3 consists of 11 residues. Germline CDR1 and CDR2: SGHVS and FNYEAQ. The V end lost 4 bases, the J end lost 5 bases, and 6 bases lay between the germline ends. The source of this sequence is a human donor with alopecia areata. The chain is built from TRBV7-6 and TRBJ2-7, with D uncertain. The specimen comprised CD4+ T cells sorted from blood, sampled at week 24, from a patient treated with tofacitinib. Written as DNA, the CDR3 is TGTGCCAGCAGCTCTTCCCACGAGCAGTACTTC. Amino acid sequence: CASSSSHEQYF.